This is a list of T cell receptor beta chains from one sample in a study of OX40 agonist ivuxolimab in advanced cancers. Method: immunoSEQ multiplex PCR; TCRdb's copy keeps in-frame clones and lacks some. The data contain some 75,000 clones, around nine tenths of them singletons. The sample in question was CD4+ or CD8+ T cells sorted from blood, obtained in a trial of the OX40 agonist ivuxolimab. The origin of the receptors is an adult with an advanced solid tumor such as melanoma, head and neck, liver or kidney cancer. Both conserved end residues are part of each CDR3. Fields, in order: clone size, V gene, D gene, J gene, CDR3 protein, CDR3 DNA. A D gene is named only where the DNA matches it firmly. Clone size is given for some rows only: seen once, a few or many times, or a class if the clone is expanded.

NA	TRBV10-3	NA	TRBJ1-6	CAISDSPPGQVIYSPLHF	TGTGCCATCAGTGATTCCCCACCGGGGCAGGTGATTTATTCACCCCTCCACTTT
NA	TRBV7-2	TRBD2	TRBJ2-3	CASSLRTSGGSDTQYF	TGTGCCAGCAGCTTAAGGACTAGCGGGGGGTCAGATACGCAGTATTTT
NA	TRBV7-2	TRBD2	TRBJ2-4	CASSLVAGGSKNIQYF	TGTGCCAGCAGCTTAGTAGCGGGGGGTTCCAAAAACATTCAGTACTTC
NA	TRBV7-8	NA	TRBJ2-1	CASSDRKTYNEQFF	TGTGCCAGCAGTGACAGGAAGACCTACAATGAGCAGTTCTTC
NA	TRBV6-6	NA	TRBJ1-6	CASRQTASSPLHF	TGTGCCAGCAGACAAACAGCAAGTTCACCCCTCCACTTT
few	TRBV18	NA	TRBJ1-5	CASTRMGGMDQPQHF	TGTGCCAGCACCCGGATGGGGGGAATGGATCAGCCCCAGCATTTT
once	TRBV5-1	NA	TRBJ2-6	CASSLIFGSGANVLTF	TGCGCCAGCAGCTTGATTTTCGGCTCTGGGGCCAACGTCCTGACTTTC
NA	TRBV27	NA	TRBJ2-3	CASSLRGLSTDTQYF	TGTGCCAGCAGTTTAAGGGGTCTTAGCACAGATACGCAGTATTTT
NA	TRBV6-5	NA	TRBJ2-7	CASSFQTDSYEQYF	TGTGCCAGCAGTTTCCAAACAGACAGCTACGAGCAGTACTTC
NA	TRBV5-4	TRBD2	TRBJ2-1	CASSYPGGLDEQFF	TGTGCCAGCAGCTACCCGGGGGGGCTTGATGAGCAGTTCTTC
NA	TRBV2	NA	TRBJ1-2	CASTWGQQETYTF	TGTGCCAGCACCTGGGGGCAGCAAGAGACCTACACCTTC
NA	TRBV7-8	TRBD1	TRBJ2-5	CASSLGGTGGPYQETQYF	TGTGCCAGCAGCTTAGGAGGGACAGGGGGCCCGTACCAAGAGACCCAGTACTTC
NA	TRBV28	TRBD2	TRBJ2-1	CASSSPGTSGYNEQFF	TGTGCCAGCAGTAGCCCCGGGACTAGCGGATACAATGAGCAGTTCTTC
NA	TRBV6-1	TRBD1	TRBJ1-5	CASRGQGQQPQHF	TGTGCCAGCAGGGGACAGGGACAACAGCCCCAGCATTTT
NA	TRBV5-1	NA	TRBJ1-3	CASSLTGSSGNTIYF	TGCGCCAGCAGCTTGACGGGGAGCTCTGGAAACACCATATATTTT
NA	TRBV19	NA	TRBJ1-5	CASSKRINQPQHF	TGTGCCAGTAGTAAAAGGATCAATCAGCCCCAGCATTTT
many	TRBV6-6	NA	TRBJ1-2	CASRLNRDGGYGYTF	TGTGCCAGCAGACTCAACAGGGACGGGGGCTATGGCTACACCTTC
NA	TRBV11-2	NA	TRBJ1-1	CASSLRGGVAEAFF	TGTGCCAGCAGCCTCAGGGGAGGGGTCGCTGAAGCTTTCTTT
few	TRBV7-9	TRBD1	TRBJ1-6	CASSLGDRDNSPLHF	TGTGCCAGCAGCTTAGGAGACAGGGATAATTCACCCCTCCACTTT
few	TRBV4-1	NA	TRBJ1-2	CASSQPGWVYGYTF	TGCGCCAGCAGCCAACCAGGCTGGGTCTATGGCTACACCTTC
NA	TRBV5-4	NA	TRBJ2-2	CASSSINRVANTGELFF	TGTGCCAGCAGCTCAATAAACAGGGTAGCGAACACCGGGGAGCTGTTTTTT
few	TRBV2	NA	TRBJ1-2	CASSLGRASPLYGYTF	TGTGCCAGCAGTCTCGGCAGGGCCAGTCCACTCTATGGCTACACCTTC
NA	TRBV30	NA	TRBJ1-5	CAWSVGGYGVNQPQHF	TGTGCCTGGAGTGTGGGAGGGTACGGTGTTAATCAGCCCCAGCATTTT
NA	TRBV28	TRBD1	TRBJ2-5	CASSTGGETQYF	TGTGCCAGCAGTACAGGGGGGGAGACCCAGTACTTC
NA	TRBV19	NA	TRBJ2-5	CASIGGVQEETQYF	TGTGCCAGTATAGGAGGGGTCCAGGAAGAGACCCAGTACTTC
NA	TRBV30	TRBD1	TRBJ1-1	CAWIGTGGADTEAFF	TGTGCCTGGATTGGGACAGGGGGCGCGGACACTGAAGCTTTCTTT
NA	TRBV13	TRBD2	TRBJ2-3	CASSSIAGASTDTQYF	TGTGCCAGCAGCTCAATAGCGGGGGCCAGCACAGATACGCAGTATTTT
few	TRBV7-2	TRBD1	TRBJ1-6	CASSLFYRGTNSPLHF	TGTGCCAGCAGCCTATTCTACAGGGGAACAAATTCACCCCTCCACTTT
NA	TRBV5-6	NA	TRBJ2-7	CASSFDWDEQYF	TGTGCCAGCAGTTTCGACTGGGACGAGCAGTACTTC
NA	TRBV5-1	NA	TRBJ2-7	CASSSGLGGSEQYF	TGCGCCAGCAGCTCGGGGCTTGGGGGCTCCGAGCAGTACTTC
once	TRBV10-2	TRBD2	TRBJ2-5	CASSDGLAIQETQYF	TGCGCCAGCAGCGACGGACTAGCGATACAAGAGACCCAGTACTTC
NA	TRBV5-5	NA	TRBJ2-1	CASLRPGVPNEQFF	TGTGCCAGCTTACGGCCTGGGGTCCCCAATGAGCAGTTCTTC
NA	TRBV29-1	NA	TRBJ1-2	CSVTAGSYGYTF	TGCAGCGTGACAGCCGGGTCCTATGGCTACACCTTC
NA	TRBV29-1	NA	TRBJ1-3	CSVPPFPIYF	TGCAGCGTTCCCCCTTTCCCCATATATTTT
few	TRBV12-5	NA	TRBJ2-1	CASSRSGAGYNEQFF	TGTGCTAGCTCACGATCGGGGGCGGGCTACAATGAGCAGTTCTTC
once	TRBV27	TRBD1	TRBJ1-5	CASSLSRGLGNQPQHF	TGTGCCAGCAGTTTATCGAGGGGGCTCGGCAATCAGCCCCAGCATTTT
NA	TRBV5-1	TRBD2	TRBJ2-3	CASSLVSGGDTQYF	TGCGCCAGCAGCTTGGTTAGCGGGGGTGATACGCAGTATTTT
NA	TRBV21-1	NA	TRBJ2-1	CASSKEGLPEQFF	TGTGCCAGCAGCAAAGAAGGTCTGCCGGAGCAGTTCTTC
NA	TRBV27	NA	TRBJ2-2	CASSYKWQGGTGELFF	TGTGCCAGCAGTTATAAATGGCAGGGTGGGACCGGGGAGCTGTTTTTT
NA	TRBV30	NA	TRBJ1-2	CAWRPVYGYTF	TGTGCCTGGAGGCCAGTCTATGGCTACACCTTC
NA	TRBV19	NA	TRBJ1-5	CASKSVSNQPQHF	TGTGCCAGTAAATCAGTTAGCAATCAGCCCCAGCATTTT
NA	TRBV7-3	NA	TRBJ2-2	CASSLTQGTGELFF	TGTGCCAGCAGCTTAACCCAGGGCACCGGGGAGCTGTTTTTT
NA	TRBV10-1	NA	TRBJ1-2	CASSTPGHLNYGYTF	TGCGCCAGCAGTACGCCGGGACACCTCAACTATGGCTACACCTTC
once	TRBV11-1	NA	TRBJ1-6	CASSPRGELSSYNSPLHF	TGTGCCAGCAGCCCTAGAGGGGAGCTGAGCTCCTATAATTCACCCCTCCACTTT
NA	TRBV11-1	NA	TRBJ2-5	CASSWDEETQYF	TGTGCCAGCAGCTGGGATGAAGAGACCCAGTACTTC
few	TRBV28	NA	TRBJ2-7	CASSPQVTPEQYF	TGTGCCAGCAGCCCTCAAGTAACCCCCGAGCAGTACTTC
NA	TRBV19	TRBD1	TRBJ2-2	CASRPQGRGTGELFF	TGTGCCAGTAGACCACAGGGGAGAGGAACCGGGGAGCTGTTTTTT
NA	TRBV9	TRBD2	TRBJ2-2	CASRPGLAGAYTGELFF	TGTGCCAGCAGACCGGGACTAGCGGGGGCCTACACCGGGGAGCTGTTTTTT
NA	TRBV4-3	NA	TRBJ2-5	CASTVNDRGPGGQETQYF	TGCGCCAGCACCGTAAACGACAGGGGCCCGGGGGGCCAAGAGACCCAGTACTTC
NA	TRBV5-1	TRBD1	TRBJ1-4	CASSLLPTGGATNEKLFF	TGCGCCAGCAGCTTGCTACCGACAGGGGGCGCAACTAATGAAAAACTGTTTTTT
NA	TRBV19	NA	TRBJ1-4	CASRFTTNEKLFF	TGTGCCAGTAGGTTTACAACTAATGAAAAACTGTTTTTT
NA	TRBV19	TRBD1	TRBJ2-5	CARGDRAGQETQYF	TGTGCCAGGGGGGACAGGGCTGGGCAAGAGACCCAGTACTTC
NA	TRBV7-2	NA	TRBJ2-5	CASSLNLGETQYF	TGTGCCAGCAGCTTAAACCTCGGCGAGACCCAGTACTTC
NA	TRBV5-1	TRBD2	TRBJ2-3	CASSISGGSTDTQYF	TGCGCCAGCAGCATTAGCGGGGGGAGCACAGATACGCAGTATTTT
NA	TRBV7-8	NA	TRBJ2-5	CASSLPGIGETQYF	TGTGCCAGCAGCTTACCGGGGATCGGGGAGACCCAGTACTTC
NA	TRBV11-2	NA	TRBJ1-5	CASTLGVNQPQHF	TGTGCCAGCACCCTGGGGGTGAATCAGCCCCAGCATTTT
NA	TRBV5-5	NA	TRBJ1-1	CASSWIPGENTEAFF	TGTGCCAGCAGCTGGATTCCAGGGGAGAACACTGAAGCTTTCTTT